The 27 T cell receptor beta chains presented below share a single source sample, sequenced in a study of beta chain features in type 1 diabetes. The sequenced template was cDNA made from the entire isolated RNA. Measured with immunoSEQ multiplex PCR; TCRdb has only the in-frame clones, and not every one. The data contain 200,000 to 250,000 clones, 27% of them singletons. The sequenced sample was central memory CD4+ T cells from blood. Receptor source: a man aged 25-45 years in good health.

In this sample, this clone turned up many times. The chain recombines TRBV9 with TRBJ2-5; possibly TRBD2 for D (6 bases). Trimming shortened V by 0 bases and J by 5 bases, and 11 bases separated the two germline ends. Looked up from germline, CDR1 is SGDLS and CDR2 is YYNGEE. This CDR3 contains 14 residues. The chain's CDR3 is CASSVAVAGETQYF. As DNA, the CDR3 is TGTGCCAGCAGCGTAGCTGTTGCGGGGGAGACCCAGTACTTC.

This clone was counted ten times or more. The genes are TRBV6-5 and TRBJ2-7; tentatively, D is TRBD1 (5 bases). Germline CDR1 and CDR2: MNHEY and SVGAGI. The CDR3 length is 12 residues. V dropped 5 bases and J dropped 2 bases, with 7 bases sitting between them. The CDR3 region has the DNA TGTGCCAGCAGTGGGGCAGCCTACGAGCAGTACTTC. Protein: CASSGAAYEQYF.

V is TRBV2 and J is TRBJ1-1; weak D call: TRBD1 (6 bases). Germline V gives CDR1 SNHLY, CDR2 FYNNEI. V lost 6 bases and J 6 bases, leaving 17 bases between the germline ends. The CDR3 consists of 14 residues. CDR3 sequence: CASRVTGGSSEAFF. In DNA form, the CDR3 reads TGTGCCAGCAGAGTGACAGGTGGTTCGTCTGAAGCTTTCTTT.

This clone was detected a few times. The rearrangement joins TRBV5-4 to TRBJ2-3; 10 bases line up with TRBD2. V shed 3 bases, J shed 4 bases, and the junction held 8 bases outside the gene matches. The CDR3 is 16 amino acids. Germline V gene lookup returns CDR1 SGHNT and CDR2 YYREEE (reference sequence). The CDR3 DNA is TGTGCCAGCAGCTCTAAGTTAGCGGGGGGCGCAGATACGCAGTATTTT. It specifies CASSSKLAGGADTQYF. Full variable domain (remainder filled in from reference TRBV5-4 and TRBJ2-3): ETGVTQSPTHLIKTRGQQVTLRCSSQSGHNTVSWYQQALGQGPQFIFQYYREEENGRGNFPPRFSGLQFPNYSSELNVNALELDDSALYLCASSSKLAGGADTQYFGPGTRLTVL.

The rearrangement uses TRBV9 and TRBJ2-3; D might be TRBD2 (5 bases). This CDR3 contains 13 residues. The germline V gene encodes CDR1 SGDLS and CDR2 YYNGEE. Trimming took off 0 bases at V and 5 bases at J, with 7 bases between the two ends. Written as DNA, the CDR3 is TGTGCCAGCAGCGTAGAACGGGAAGATACGCAGTATTTT. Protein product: CASSVEREDTQYF. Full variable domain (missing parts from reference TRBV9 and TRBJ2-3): DSGVTQTPKHLITATGQRVTLRCSPRSGDLSVYWYQQSLDQGLQFLIQYYNGEERAKGNILERFSAQQFPDLHSELNLSSLELGDSALYFCASSVEREDTQYFGPGTRLTVL.

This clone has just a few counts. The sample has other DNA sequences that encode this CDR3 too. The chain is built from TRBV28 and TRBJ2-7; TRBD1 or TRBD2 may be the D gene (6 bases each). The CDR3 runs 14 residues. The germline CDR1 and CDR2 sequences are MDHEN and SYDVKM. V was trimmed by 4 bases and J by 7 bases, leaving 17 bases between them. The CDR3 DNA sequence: TGTGCCAGCAGTTCTCGGGGCCAGGGGAGGGAGCAGTACTTC. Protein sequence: CASSSRGQGREQYF.

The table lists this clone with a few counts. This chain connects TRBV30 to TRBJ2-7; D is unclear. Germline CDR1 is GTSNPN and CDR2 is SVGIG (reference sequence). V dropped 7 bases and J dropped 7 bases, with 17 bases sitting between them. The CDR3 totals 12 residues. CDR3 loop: CASPQRPEEQYF. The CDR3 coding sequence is TGTGCCTCCCCGCAAAGGCCCGAGGAGCAGTACTTC.

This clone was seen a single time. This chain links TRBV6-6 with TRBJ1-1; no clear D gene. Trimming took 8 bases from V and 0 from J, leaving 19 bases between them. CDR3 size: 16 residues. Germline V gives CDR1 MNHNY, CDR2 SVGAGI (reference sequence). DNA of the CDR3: TGTGCCAGCGCCTCTATCGCAGGTACCATGAACACTGAAGCTTTCTTT. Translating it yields CASASIAGTMNTEAFF.

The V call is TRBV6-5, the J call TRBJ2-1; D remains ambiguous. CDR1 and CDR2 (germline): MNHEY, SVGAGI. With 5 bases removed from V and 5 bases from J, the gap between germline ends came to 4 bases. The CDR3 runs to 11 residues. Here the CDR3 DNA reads TGTGCCAGCAGTACCCACAATGAGCAGTTCTTC. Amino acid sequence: CASSTHNEQFF.

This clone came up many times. The CDR3 coding sequence is TGTGCCAGCACTGTTGACCAACGGAACACCGGGGAGCTGTTTTTT. It yields the protein CASTVDQRNTGELFF. V is TRBV5-6 and J is TRBJ2-2, with D hard to call. The germline V and J ends were trimmed by 6 bases and 1 base, with 13 bases remaining between them. The germline gives CDR1 SGHDT, CDR2 YYEEEE. The CDR3 extends over 15 amino acids.

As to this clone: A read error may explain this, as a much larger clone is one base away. CDR3 sequence reads: CASSRAMGRAGNEQFF. In DNA, the CDR3 is TGTGCCAGCAGTCGAGCGATGGGCCGGGCGGGGAATGAGCAGTTCTTC. The V gene is TRBV18, the J gene TRBJ2-1, with D perhaps TRBD2 (6 bases). Germline lookup yields CDR1 KGHSH and CDR2 LQKENI. The CDR3 loop spans 16 amino acids. Trimming left V 8 bases short and J 7 bases short, with 24 bases between.

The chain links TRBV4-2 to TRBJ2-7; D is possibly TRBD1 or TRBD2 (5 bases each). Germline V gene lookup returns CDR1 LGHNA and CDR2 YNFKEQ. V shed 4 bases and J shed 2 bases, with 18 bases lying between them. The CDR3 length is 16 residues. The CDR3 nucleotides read TGTGCCAGCAGCCTTATACCGGGACCGGGACCCTACGAGCAGTACTTC. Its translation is CASSLIPGPGPYEQYF.

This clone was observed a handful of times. The chain's CDR3 is CAWSIGAGNTIYF. Written as DNA, the CDR3 is TGTGCCTGGAGTATAGGGGCTGGAAACACCATATATTTT. The chain employs TRBV30 and TRBJ1-3; maybe TRBD1 (5 bases). V lost 2 bases and J 2 bases, leaving 7 bases between the germline ends. Per germline, CDR1 GTSNPN and CDR2 SVGIG (reference sequence). There are 13 residues in the CDR3.

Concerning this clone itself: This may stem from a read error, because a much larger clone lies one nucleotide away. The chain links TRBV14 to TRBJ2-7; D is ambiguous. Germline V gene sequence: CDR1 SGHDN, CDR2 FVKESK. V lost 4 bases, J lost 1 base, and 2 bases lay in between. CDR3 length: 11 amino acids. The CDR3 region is CASSRSYEQYF. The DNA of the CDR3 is TGTGCCAGCAGCCGTTCCTACGAGCAGTACTTC.

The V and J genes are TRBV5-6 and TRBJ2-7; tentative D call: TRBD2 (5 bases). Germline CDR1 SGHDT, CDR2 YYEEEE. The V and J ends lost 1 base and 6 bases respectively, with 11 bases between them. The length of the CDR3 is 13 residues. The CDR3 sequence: CASSLWESGEQYF. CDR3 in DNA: TGTGCCAGCAGCTTGTGGGAGTCAGGCGAGCAGTACTTC. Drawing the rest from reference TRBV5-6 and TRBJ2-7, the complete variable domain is DAGVTQSPTHLIKTRGQQVTLRCSPKSGHDTVSWYQQALGQGPQFIFQYYEEEERQRGNFPDRFSGHQFPNYSSELNVNALLLGDSALYLCASSLWESGEQYFGPGTRLTVT.

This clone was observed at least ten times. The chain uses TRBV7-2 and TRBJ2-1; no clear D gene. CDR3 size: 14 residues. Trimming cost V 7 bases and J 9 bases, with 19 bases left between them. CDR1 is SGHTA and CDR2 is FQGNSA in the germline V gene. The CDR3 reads CASNLNPGLGEQFF. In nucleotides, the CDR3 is TGTGCCAGCAACCTGAACCCAGGCCTCGGTGAGCAGTTCTTC.

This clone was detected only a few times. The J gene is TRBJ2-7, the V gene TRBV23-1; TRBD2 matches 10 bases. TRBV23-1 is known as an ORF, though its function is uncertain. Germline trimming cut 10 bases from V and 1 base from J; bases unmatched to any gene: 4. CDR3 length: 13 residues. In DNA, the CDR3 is TGCGCCAATAGCGGGAGGCCATCCTACGAGCAGTACTTC. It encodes CANSGRPSYEQYF.

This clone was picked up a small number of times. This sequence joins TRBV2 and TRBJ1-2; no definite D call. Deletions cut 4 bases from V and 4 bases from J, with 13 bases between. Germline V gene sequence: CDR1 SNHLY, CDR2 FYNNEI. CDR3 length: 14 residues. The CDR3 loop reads CASSAAVTGYGYTF. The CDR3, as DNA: TGTGCCAGCAGTGCCGCAGTGACGGGCTATGGCTACACCTTC.

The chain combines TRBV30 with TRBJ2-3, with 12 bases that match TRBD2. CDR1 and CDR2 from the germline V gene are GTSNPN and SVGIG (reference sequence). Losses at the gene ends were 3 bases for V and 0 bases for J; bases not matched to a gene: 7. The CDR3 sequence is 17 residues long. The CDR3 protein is CAWSLTSGGSSTDTQYF. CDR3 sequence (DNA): TGTGCCTGGAGCTTAACTAGCGGGGGGTCTAGCACAGATACGCAGTATTTT.

This CDR3 is CASSPGQLNTEAFF. The CDR3 bases are TGTGCCAGCAGCCCCGGACAGCTGAACACTGAAGCTTTCTTT. The V and J genes are TRBV7-9 and TRBJ1-1, with D possibly TRBD1 on 6 matching bases. The V and J ends lost 5 bases and 0 bases respectively, with 10 bases between them. The length of the CDR3 is 14 residues. Germline V lookup: CDR1 SEHNR, CDR2 FQNEAQ (reference sequence).

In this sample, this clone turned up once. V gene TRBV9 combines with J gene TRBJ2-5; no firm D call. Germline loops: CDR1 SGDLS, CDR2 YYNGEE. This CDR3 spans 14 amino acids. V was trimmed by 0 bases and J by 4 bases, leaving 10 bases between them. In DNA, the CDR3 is TGTGCCAGCAGCGTAGATCCTTCGGGAGAGACCCAGTACTTC. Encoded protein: CASSVDPSGETQYF.

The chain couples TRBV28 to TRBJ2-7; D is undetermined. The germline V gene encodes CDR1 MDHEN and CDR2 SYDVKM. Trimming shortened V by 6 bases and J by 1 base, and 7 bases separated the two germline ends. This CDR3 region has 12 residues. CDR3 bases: TGTGCCAGCAGGGTGGGGTCCTACGAGCAGTACTTC. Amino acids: CASRVGSYEQYF.

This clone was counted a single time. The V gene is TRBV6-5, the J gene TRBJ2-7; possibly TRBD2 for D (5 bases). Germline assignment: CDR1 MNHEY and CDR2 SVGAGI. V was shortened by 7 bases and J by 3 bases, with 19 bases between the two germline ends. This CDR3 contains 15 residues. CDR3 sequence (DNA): TGTGCCAGCACCGACTTTACCACGGGAAGCTACGAGCAGTACTTC. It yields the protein CASTDFTTGSYEQYF.

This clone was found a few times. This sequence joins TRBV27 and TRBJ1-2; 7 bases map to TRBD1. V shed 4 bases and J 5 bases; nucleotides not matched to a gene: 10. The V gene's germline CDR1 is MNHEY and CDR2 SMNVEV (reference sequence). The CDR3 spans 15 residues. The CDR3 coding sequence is TGTGCCAGCAGTTCGCCATTCAGGGGGAAGTATGGCTACACCTTC. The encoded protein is CASSSPFRGKYGYTF.

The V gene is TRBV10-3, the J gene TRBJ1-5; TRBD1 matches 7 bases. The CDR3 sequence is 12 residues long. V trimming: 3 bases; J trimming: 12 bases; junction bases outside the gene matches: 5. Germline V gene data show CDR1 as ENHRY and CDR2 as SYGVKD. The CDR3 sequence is CAISDLGDSQHF. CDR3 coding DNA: TGTGCCATCAGTGATCTTGGGGACAGCCAGCATTTT.

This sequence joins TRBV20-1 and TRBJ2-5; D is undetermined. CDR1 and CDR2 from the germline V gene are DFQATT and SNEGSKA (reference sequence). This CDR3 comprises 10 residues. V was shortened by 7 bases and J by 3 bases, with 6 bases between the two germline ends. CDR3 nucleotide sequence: TGCAGTGTATTCGAAGAGACCCAGTACTTC. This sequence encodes CSVFEETQYF.

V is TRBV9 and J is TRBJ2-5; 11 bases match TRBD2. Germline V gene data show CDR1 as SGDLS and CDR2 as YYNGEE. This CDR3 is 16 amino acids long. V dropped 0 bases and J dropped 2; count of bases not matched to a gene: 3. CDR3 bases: TGTGCCAGCAGCGTAGCCCCTAGCGGGAGGCAAGAGACCCAGTACTTC. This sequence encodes CASSVAPSGRQETQYF. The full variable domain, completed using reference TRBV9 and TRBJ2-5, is DSGVTQTPKHLITATGQRVTLRCSPRSGDLSVYWYQQSLDQGLQFLIQYYNGEERAKGNILERFSAQQFPDLHSELNLSSLELGDSALYFCASSVAPSGRQETQYFGPGTRLLVL.